This entry is about one T cell receptor beta chain. Its binding antigen is unknown. Base qualities are not at hand, and no much larger clone is one base apart. The library came from 5' RACE. Instrument on record: Illumina HiSeq 2000. A universal primer binding site was introduced by template switching, and a unique molecular identifier was present in the final cDNA, enabling accurate counting of TCR cDNA molecules. Specific primers in the conserved constant-segment region were used to synthesize first-strand cDNA for TCR alpha and beta chains. To control for contamination, every cDNA library carried two barcodes: a SMART-Mk sample barcode plus Illumina barcodes. TruSeq adapter sequences along with Illumina sample barcodes were introduced in two successive PCR steps. Sequencing of the TCR alpha and beta cDNA libraries was done on the Illumina HiSeq platform using custom primers. As for the authors' bioinformatics: Unique molecular identifiers were extracted from raw reads with MiGEC, and CDR3 positions were determined with MiXCR. For each individual, recombination models were inferred using an EM algorithm with the repgenHMM and IGoR tools. The analysis of shared clonotypes was done with the tcR package in R, with sharing normalized by the product of cloneset sizes. To study raw recombination free of thymic and clonal selection effects, out-of-frame nonproductive sequences were analyzed. The public sequencing data were trimmed at Q25 with fastp and processed into clonotypes with MiXCR by TCRdb, which kept only in-frame beta chains. Identical CDR3 protein sequences are pooled into one entry, listed with their most common genes and DNA. The V and J calls were determined by TCRdb, not by the authors. The table for this sample lists over 500,000 distinct CDR3 sequences; less than 25% of them were counted only once. Around 0.91% of the sample belongs to the ten largest clones.

CDR1 and CDR2 are read off the germline V gene (reference sequence) as DFQATT and SNEGSKA. The CDR3 sequence holds 14 residues, the cysteine and phenylalanine included. This entry keeps only the CDR3 DNA: 42 bases, framed from base 1. Germline trimming amounts to 6 bases on V and 4 bases on J, with 8 as the count of junction bases outside the gene matches. This record belongs to a study of identical twins (dated by TCRdb to 2015 to 2016). Regarding the complete study: To test whether fetal clonotypes persist, this study deep-sequenced TCR alpha and beta repertoires from monozygotic twins, from unrelated adults of various ages, and from cord blood. To rule out contamination, the twin experiments were replicated at different times with different library preparation protocols.

Only healthy Caucasian donors were included. The twin cohort consisted of three pairs of female monozygotic twins, all aged roughly 18 to 30 years. CD4+ and CD8+ T cell populations were isolated with positive isolation kits from Invitrogen. The full study reports these points: Out-of-frame TCR alpha sequences shared between twins showed an excess of low generation-probability sequences compared with coincidental sharing between unrelated individuals. Abundant cord blood beta clonotypes carried fewer insertions; young adult naive repertoires showed a weaker similar trend, while memory repertoires showed none. Zero-insertion analyses could be partly confounded by invariant T cells such as MAIT and iNKT, although diverse VJ usage argued against such confounding for most clonotypes. In beta out-of-frame sequences, excess twin sharing was weaker, because having fewer shared sequences lowered the signal-to-noise ratio. In monozygotic twins, out-of-frame TCR alpha sharing was systematically underestimated by recombination models, although the models agreed with sharing between unrelated individuals. Conclusions relied on cross-sectional statistical analysis, since the same donors could not be followed over many years.

In addition, the sample was reused for a study of T cells expressing NK-cell markers. Looking at the second paper: Under ten donors provided sorted CD3+CD56+NKG2C+, CD3+CD56+NKG2C- and CD3+CD56-NKG2C+ T-cell subsets, whose TCR beta-chain repertoires were profiled. Of the eight sequenced donors, seven were found to be HCMV-seropositive and one was found to be HCMV-seronegative. In several experiments an anti-gammadeltaTCR antibody was added to restrict sorting to alphabetaTCR-expressing T cells. In several donors, the dominant CD3+CD56+NKG2C+ clonotypes ranked among the top 10 CD8+ clonotypes, making up 1.0-7.0% of CD8+ T cells. Those dominant clonotypes were again the most abundant among CD3+CD56-NKG2C+ cells in a handful of donors, at about 25-65%. Whether the expanded NKG2C-expressing T cell clones were specific for HCMV antigens remained unclear. The study sequenced eight donors, all healthy volunteers chosen at random: three men and five women. HCMV serostatus was determined by detecting HCMV-specific IgG in serum with a commercial ELISA kit. Reads were demultiplexed and grouped by UMI with MIGEC, and clonotypes were assembled and quantified with MiTCR. To remove erroneous sequences, TCR cDNA sequences were retained only when supported by two or more reads. The tcR package was used for downstream repertoire analysis, and clonotypes were matched between fractions using CDR3 nucleotide sequence together with V segment. Antigen specificity was annotated against VDJdb with VDJmatch, allowing one amino acid substitution in CDR3.

The chain is assembled from TRBV20-1 and TRBJ2-5, and TRBD2 matches 10 of the central bases. Source material: CD4+ T cells sorted from blood. The TCR was taken from a young woman in good health. The CDR3 has the sequence CSAKQAGGGETQYF. The nucleotide sequence reads TGCAGTGCCAAACAAGCGGGAGGGGGAGAGACCCAGTACTTC.